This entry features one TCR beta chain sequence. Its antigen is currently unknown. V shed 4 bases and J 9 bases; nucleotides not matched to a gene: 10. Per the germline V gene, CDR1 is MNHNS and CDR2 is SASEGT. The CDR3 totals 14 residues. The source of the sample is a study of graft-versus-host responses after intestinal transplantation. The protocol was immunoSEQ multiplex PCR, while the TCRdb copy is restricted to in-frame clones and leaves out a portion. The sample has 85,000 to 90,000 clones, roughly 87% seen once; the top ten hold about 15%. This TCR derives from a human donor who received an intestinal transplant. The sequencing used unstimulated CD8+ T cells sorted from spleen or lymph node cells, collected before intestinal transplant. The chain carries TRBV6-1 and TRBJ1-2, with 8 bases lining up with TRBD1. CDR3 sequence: CASSGGTGALSYTF. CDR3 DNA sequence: TGTGCCAGCAGTGGCGGGACAGGAGCTCTCAGCTACACCTTC.